These T cell receptor beta chains were read from a single sample in a study of kidney transplant recipient with SARS-CoV-2 infection. TCRdb re-analysed the reads in MiXCR, keeping a single row per CDR3 protein. The table shows roughly 250,000 distinct CDR3 sequences, with 29% occurring only once. The sample consisted of a blood sample, taken at baseline and between days 110 and 120 from a kidney transplant recipient. Receptors were obtained from a young adult male patient who had COVID-19 and was a kidney transplant recipient. The T cells may partly be graft donor cells. Both conserved end residues are part of each CDR3. A D gene is named only where the DNA matches it firmly. Size tells how often a clone was seen (once, few, many) or the class of an expanded clone, and some rows leave it out.

v_gene	j_gene	d_gene	abundance	CDR3nt	CDR3aa
TRBV19	TRBJ2-1	TRBD2	.	TGTGCCAGTAGTATGTTCGGACTAGCGGGAGGAAGATCCTACAATGAGCAGTTCTTC	CASSMFGLAGGRSYNEQFF
TRBV3-1	TRBJ2-1	.	many	TGTGCCAGCAGCCGGGGGGCCTATAGCTCCTACAATGAGCAGTTCTTC	CASSRGAYSSYNEQFF
TRBV20-1	TRBJ2-1	.	.	TGCAGTGCTACCCCTGGGGTAGCGCCGACCCATGAGCAGTTCTTC	CSATPGVAPTHEQFF
TRBV7-6	TRBJ2-1	.	few	TGTGCCAGCAGCCCAATACAGGGGAGGGAGCAGTTCTTC	CASSPIQGREQFF
TRBV23-1	TRBJ1-2	.	many	TGCGCCAGCAGTGCAGTCATGCTACGCAGAAAGACCTATGGCTACACCTTC	CASSAVMLRRKTYGYTF
TRBV20-1	TRBJ2-7	TRBD2	many	TGCAGTGCTCGTAGCGGGACCTCTTCCTACGAGCAGTACTTC	CSARSGTSSYEQYF
TRBV5-8	TRBJ2-3	TRBD2	few	TGTGCCAGCAGCCTGGGGACTAGCGGGAGGGACACAGATACGCAGTATTTT	CASSLGTSGRDTDTQYF
TRBV25-1	TRBJ1-2	.	many	TGTGCCAGCAGTGATATACGAGAACTGGGAAAGACCTATGGCTACACCTTC	CASSDIRELGKTYGYTF
TRBV6-2/TRBV6-3	TRBJ2-2	TRBD2	.	TGTGCCAGCAGTTACGGTGGGACTAGTGGTTCCGGGGAGCTGTTTTTT	CASSYGGTSGSGELFF
TRBV5-4	TRBJ2-5	.	many	TGTGCCAGCAGCACCGGACGGAGTAGCCAAGAGACCCAGTACTTC	CASSTGRSSQETQYF
TRBV20-1	TRBJ1-2	.	.	TGCAGTGCCCCGTGTGGCTTCCCCGAGGGCGGCTACACCTTC	CSAPCGFPEGGYTF
TRBV21-1	TRBJ2-3	.	few	TGTGCCAGCAGCTGTACTGTAGCTACAGTCATGCAAGATACGCAGTATTTT	CASSCTVATVMQDTQYF
TRBV14	TRBJ1-2	.	many	TGTGCCAGCAGCCAAGACCAGGGTCATGGCTACACCTTC	CASSQDQGHGYTF
TRBV13	TRBJ1-2	TRBD1	many	TGTGCCAGCAGCACCTCCACAGGGGGCGCATTCTATGGCTACACCTTC	CASSTSTGGAFYGYTF
TRBV3-1	TRBJ1-1	.	many	TGTGCCAGCAGCGGATTACTTCCCATTTCAATTCGCACTGAAGCTTTCTTT	CASSGLLPISIRTEAFF
TRBV5-1	TRBJ2-2	TRBD1	many	TGCGCCAGCAGCTTGTGGGGACAGGGGGCGAACACCGGGGAGCTGTTTTTT	CASSLWGQGANTGELFF
TRBV3-1	TRBJ1-2	.	many	TGTGCCAGCAGCTTAGAAATCACCCTTCGAAAGACCTATGGCTACACCTTC	CASSLEITLRKTYGYTF
TRBV25-1	TRBJ1-6	.	many	TGTGCCAGCAGTGAATATTTGGAGTCACCCCTCCACTTT	CASSEYLESPLHF
TRBV30	TRBJ1-3	.	many	TGTGCCTGGAGTGTACAGGGACGGAACACCATATATTTT	CAWSVQGRNTIYF
TRBV6-4	TRBJ2-3	TRBD2	few	TGTGCCAGCAGTGGAACCGGGACTAGCGGTGGCGGCACAGATACGCAGTATTTT	CASSGTGTSGGGTDTQYF
TRBV16	TRBJ1-2	.	.	TGTGCCAGCAGCCGGGAACGGGTCGTTAGAAAGACCTATGGCTACACCTTC	CASSRERVVRKTYGYTF
TRBV5-3	TRBJ1-2	.	.	TGTGCCAGAAAGCGCGGAGTGGTGAGAAAGACCTATGGCTACACCTTC	CARKRGVVRKTYGYTF
TRBV6-2/TRBV6-3	TRBJ1-2	.	once	TGTGCCAGCAGTATAAAATGCAGCATCGGAAAGACCTATGGCTACACCTTC	CASSIKCSIGKTYGYTF
TRBV3-1	TRBJ2-5	TRBD2	.	TGTGCCAACAGCGGGGAAATTCCCATTTCTTTCTCTGAGACCCAGTACTTC	CANSGEIPISFSETQYF
TRBV6-5	TRBJ1-1	TRBD1	many	TGTGCCAGCAGTAATCCGAGACAGGGGAGTGAAGCTTTCTTT	CASSNPRQGSEAFF
TRBV2	TRBJ1-6	TRBD1	many	TGTGCCAGCAGGGATGGGACAGGGGATAATTCACCCCTCCACTTT	CASRDGTGDNSPLHF
TRBV6-2/TRBV6-3	TRBJ1-2	.	.	TGTGCCAGCAGTATTCTTGTCTGCACCGGAAAGACCTATGGCTACACCTTC	CASSILVCTGKTYGYTF
TRBV28	TRBJ1-5	TRBD1	.	TGTGCCAGCAGTTTCAGGGGGCATAGCAATCAGCCCCAGCATTTT	CASSFRGHSNQPQHF
TRBV2	TRBJ1-2	TRBD1	many	TGTGCCAGCAGCTCCCCGGGACAGGGCAACTATGGCTACACCTTC	CASSSPGQGNYGYTF
TRBV6-5	TRBJ2-4	TRBD2	.	TGTGCCGGCACCCTTAGCGGGAGGTCCGGCAAGCAGTACTTC	CAGTLSGRSGKQYF
TRBV8-2	TRBJ2-6	.	.	TGTGGCAAGACTCTTAGGATAACACAAGGTCGGGCCAACGTCCTGACTTTC	CGKTLRITQGRANVLTF